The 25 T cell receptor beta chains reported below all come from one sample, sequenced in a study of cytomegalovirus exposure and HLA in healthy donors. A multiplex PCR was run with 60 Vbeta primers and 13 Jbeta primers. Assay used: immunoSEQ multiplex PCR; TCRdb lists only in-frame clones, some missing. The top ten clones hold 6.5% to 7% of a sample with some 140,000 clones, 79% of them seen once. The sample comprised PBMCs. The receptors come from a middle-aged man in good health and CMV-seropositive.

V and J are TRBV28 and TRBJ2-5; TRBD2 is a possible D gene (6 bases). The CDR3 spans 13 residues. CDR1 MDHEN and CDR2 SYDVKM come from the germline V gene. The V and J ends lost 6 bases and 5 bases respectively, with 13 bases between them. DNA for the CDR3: TGTGCCAGCAGCCCCACCGGAGGGGAGACCCAGTACTTC. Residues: CASSPTGGETQYF.

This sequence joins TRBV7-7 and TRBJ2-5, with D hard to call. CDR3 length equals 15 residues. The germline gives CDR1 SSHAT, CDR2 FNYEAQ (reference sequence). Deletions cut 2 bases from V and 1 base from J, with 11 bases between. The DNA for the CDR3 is TGTGCCAGCAGCTTACTCCCGCAGGCCCAAGAGACCCAGTACTTC. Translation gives CASSLLPQAQETQYF.

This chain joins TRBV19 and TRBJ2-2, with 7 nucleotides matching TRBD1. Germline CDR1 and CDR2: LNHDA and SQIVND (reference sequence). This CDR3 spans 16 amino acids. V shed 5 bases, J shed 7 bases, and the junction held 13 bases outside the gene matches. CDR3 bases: TGTGCCAGTAGTCCGTTGGGGACAGCGAAAGGCGGGGAGCTGTTTTTT. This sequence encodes CASSPLGTAKGGELFF.

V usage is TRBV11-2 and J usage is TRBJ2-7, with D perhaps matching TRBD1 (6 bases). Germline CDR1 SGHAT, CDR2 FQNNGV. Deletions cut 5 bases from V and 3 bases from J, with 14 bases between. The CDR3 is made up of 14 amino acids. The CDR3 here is CASSPGATNYEQYF. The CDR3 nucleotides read TGTGCCAGCAGCCCAGGGGCGACCAACTACGAGCAGTACTTC.

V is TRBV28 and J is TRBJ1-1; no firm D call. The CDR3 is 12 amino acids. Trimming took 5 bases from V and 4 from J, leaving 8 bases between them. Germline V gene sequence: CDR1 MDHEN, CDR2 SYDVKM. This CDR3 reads CASSNYLTEAFF. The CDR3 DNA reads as TGTGCCAGCAGTAACTACCTCACTGAAGCTTTCTTT.

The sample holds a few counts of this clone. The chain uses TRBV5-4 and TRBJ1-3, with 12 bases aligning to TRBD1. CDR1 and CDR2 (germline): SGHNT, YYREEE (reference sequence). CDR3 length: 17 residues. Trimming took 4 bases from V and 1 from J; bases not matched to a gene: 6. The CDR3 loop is CASSPGTGGLSGNTIYF. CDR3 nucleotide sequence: TGTGCCAGCAGCCCAGGGACAGGGGGCCTTTCTGGAAACACCATATATTTT.

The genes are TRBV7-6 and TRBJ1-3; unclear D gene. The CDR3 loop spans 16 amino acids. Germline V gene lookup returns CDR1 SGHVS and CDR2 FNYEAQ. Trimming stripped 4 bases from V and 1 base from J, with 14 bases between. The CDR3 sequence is CASSSLGGRSGNTIYF. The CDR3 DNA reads TGTGCCAGCAGCTCCCTGGGAGGGCGATCTGGAAACACCATATATTTT. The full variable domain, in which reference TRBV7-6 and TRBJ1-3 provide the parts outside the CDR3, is GAGVSQSPRYKVTKRGQDVALRCDPISGHVSLYWYRQALGQGPEFLTYFNYEAQQDKSGLPNDRFSAERPEGSISTLTIQRTEQRDSAMYRCASSSLGGRSGNTIYFGEGSWLTVV.

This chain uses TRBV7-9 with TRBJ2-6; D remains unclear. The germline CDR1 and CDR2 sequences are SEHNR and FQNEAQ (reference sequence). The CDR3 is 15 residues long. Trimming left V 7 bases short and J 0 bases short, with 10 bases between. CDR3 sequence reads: CASTTPGSGANVLTF. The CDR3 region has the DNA TGTGCCAGCACCACCCCGGGCTCTGGGGCCAACGTCCTGACTTTC.

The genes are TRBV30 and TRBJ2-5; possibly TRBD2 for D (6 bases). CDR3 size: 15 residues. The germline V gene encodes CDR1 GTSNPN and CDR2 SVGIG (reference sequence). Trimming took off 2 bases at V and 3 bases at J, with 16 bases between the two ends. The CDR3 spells CAWSMSRREKETQYF. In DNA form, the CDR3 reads TGTGCCTGGAGTATGTCGCGGCGGGAAAAAGAGACCCAGTACTTC.

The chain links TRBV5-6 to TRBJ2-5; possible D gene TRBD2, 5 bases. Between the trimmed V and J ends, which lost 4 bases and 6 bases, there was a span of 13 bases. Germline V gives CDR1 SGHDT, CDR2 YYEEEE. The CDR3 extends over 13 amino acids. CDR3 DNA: TGTGCCAGCAGCGGAGGTTGGTTAAAGACCCAGTACTTC. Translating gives CASSGGWLKTQYF. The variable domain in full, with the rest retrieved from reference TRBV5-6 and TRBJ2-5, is DAGVTQSPTHLIKTRGQQVTLRCSPKSGHDTVSWYQQALGQGPQFIFQYYEEEERQRGNFPDRFSGHQFPNYSSELNVNALLLGDSALYLCASSGGWLKTQYFGPGTRLLVL.

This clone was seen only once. CDR3 nucleotides: TGCAGCGTCTCCGGGACAGGGGATCAGCCCCAGCATTTT. Protein sequence: CSVSGTGDQPQHF. This rearrangement joins TRBV29-1 to TRBJ1-5; 10 positions match TRBD1. Per the germline V gene, CDR1 is SQVTM and CDR2 is ANQGSEA. V was clipped by 6 bases and J by 5 bases; unmatched bases: 4. CDR3 length: 13 amino acids.

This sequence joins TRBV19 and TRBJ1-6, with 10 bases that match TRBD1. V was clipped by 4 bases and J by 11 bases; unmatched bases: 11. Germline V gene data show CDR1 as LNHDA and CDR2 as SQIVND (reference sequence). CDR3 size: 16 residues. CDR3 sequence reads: CASSNSGTGVWTPLHF. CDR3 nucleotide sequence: TGTGCCAGTAGTAACTCCGGGACAGGGGTTTGGACACCCCTCCACTTT.

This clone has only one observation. The CDR3 nucleotides are TGTGCCAGCAGTGAATCGACAGGAAATAACCCCCAGCATTTT. As protein: CASSESTGNNPQHF. The rearrangement links TRBV28 to TRBJ1-5; perhaps TRBD1 as D (6 bases). The V end lost 5 bases, the J end lost 10 bases, and 18 bases lay between the germline ends. The germline V gene encodes CDR1 MDHEN and CDR2 SYDVKM. The CDR3 extends over 14 amino acids.

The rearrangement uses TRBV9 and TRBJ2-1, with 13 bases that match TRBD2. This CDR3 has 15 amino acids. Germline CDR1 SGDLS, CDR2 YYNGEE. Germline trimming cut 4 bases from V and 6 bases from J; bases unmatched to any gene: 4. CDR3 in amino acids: CASSSRTSGSNEQFF. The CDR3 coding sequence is TGTGCCAGCAGCTCCCGGACTAGCGGGAGCAATGAGCAGTTCTTC.

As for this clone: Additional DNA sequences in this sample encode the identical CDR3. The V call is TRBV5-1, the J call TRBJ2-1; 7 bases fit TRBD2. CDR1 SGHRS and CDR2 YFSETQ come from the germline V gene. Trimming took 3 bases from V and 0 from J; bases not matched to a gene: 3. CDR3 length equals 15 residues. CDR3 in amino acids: CASSSSGSSYNEQFF. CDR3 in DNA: TGCGCCAGCAGCTCTAGCGGTAGCTCCTACAATGAGCAGTTCTTC.

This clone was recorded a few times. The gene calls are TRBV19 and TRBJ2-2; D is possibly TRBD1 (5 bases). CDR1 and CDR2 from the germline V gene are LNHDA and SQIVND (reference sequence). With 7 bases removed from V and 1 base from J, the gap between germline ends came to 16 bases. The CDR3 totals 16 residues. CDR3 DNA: TGTGCCAGTACCGCCCGCCGGACACTGAACACCGGGGAGCTGTTTTTT. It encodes CASTARRTLNTGELFF.

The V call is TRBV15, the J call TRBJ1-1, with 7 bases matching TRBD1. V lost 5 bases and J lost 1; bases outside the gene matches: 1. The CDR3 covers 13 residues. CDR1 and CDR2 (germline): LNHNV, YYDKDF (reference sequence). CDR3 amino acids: CATSGDRNTEAFF. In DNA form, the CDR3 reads TGTGCCACCAGCGGGGACAGGAACACTGAAGCTTTCTTT.

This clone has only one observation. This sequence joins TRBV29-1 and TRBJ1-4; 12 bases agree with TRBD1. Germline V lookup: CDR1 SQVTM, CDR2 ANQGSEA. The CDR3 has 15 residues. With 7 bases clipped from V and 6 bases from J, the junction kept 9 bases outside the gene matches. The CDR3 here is CSAMGQGARDEKLFF. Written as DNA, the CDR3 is TGCAGCGCCATGGGACAGGGGGCGCGGGATGAAAAACTGTTTTTT.

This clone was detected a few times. The DNA of the CDR3 is TGTGCCAGCAGCCCTCAGGGGAATCAGCCCCAGCATTTT. This codes for CASSPQGNQPQHF. This chain connects TRBV7-9 to TRBJ1-5; possibly TRBD1 for D (6 bases). Germline V gives CDR1 SEHNR, CDR2 FQNEAQ (reference sequence). The CDR3 is made up of 13 amino acids. The ends were cut back, 5 bases at V and 4 bases at J, with 9 bases in the middle.

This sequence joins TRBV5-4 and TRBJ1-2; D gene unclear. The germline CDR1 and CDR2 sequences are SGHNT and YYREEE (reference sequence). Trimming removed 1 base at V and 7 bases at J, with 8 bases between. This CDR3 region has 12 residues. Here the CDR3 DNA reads TGTGCCAGCAGCTTGTCTCGGGTTGGCTACACCTTC. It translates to CASSLSRVGYTF.

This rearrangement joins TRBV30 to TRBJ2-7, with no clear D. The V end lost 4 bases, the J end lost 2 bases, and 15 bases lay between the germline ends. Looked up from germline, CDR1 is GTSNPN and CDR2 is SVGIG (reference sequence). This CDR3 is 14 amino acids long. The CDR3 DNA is TGTGCCTGGAAGCGTCAGCAGCGCGCCTACGAGCAGTACTTC. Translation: CAWKRQQRAYEQYF.

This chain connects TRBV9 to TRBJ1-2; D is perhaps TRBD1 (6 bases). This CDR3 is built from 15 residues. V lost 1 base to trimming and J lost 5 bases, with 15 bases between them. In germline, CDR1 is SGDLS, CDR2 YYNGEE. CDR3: CASSVSGGSYYGYTF. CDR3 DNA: TGTGCCAGCAGCGTATCTGGGGGCTCGTATTATGGCTACACCTTC.

Here the CDR3 reads CASSGQGLNSYEQYF. CDR3 in DNA: TGTGCCAGTAGTGGCCAGGGACTTAACTCCTACGAGCAGTACTTC. V and J are TRBV19 and TRBJ2-7; TRBD2 is a possible D gene (6 bases). CDR1 and CDR2 from the germline V gene are LNHDA and SQIVND (reference sequence). The CDR3 has 15 amino acids. V shed 5 bases and J shed 0 bases, with 14 bases lying between them.

The CDR3 DNA follows: TGTGCCTGGAGTGTAGGACTGTCCTACGAGCAGTACTTC. It encodes CAWSVGLSYEQYF. This chain connects TRBV30 to TRBJ2-7; D might be TRBD2 (5 bases). CDR1 is GTSNPN and CDR2 is SVGIG in the germline V gene (reference sequence). V was cut by 0 bases and J by 1 base, with 7 bases left in between. This CDR3 contains 13 residues.

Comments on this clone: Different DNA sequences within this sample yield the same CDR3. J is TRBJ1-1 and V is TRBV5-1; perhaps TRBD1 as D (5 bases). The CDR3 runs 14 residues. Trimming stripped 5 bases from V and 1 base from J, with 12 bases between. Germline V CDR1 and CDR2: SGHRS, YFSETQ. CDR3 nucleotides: TGCGCCAGCAGTCGTGACAGAGCGAACACTGAAGCTTTCTTT. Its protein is CASSRDRANTEAFF. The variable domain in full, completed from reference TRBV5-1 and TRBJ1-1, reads KAGVTQTPRYLIKTRGQQVTLSCSPISGHRSVSWYQQTPGQGLQFLFEYFSETQRNKGNFPGRFSGRQFSNSRSEMNVSTLELGDSALYLCASSRDRANTEAFFGQGTRLTVV.